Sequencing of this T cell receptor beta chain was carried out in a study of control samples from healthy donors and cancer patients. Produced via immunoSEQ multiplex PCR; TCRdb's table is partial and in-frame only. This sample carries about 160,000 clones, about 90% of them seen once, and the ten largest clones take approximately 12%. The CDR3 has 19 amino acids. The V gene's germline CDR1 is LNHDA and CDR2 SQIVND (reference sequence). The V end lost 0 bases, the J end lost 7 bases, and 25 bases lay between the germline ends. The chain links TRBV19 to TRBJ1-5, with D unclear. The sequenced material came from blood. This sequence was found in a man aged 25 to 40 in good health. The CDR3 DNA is TGTGCCAGTAGTATAGATCAAGGCTCGGGCGCGGCGTCCAACCAGCCCCAGCATTTT. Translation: CASSIDQGSGAASNQPQHF.